The 17 T cell receptor beta chains below come from one sample, sequenced in a study of shared clonotypes between healthy human individuals (dated by TCRdb to 2019 to 2021). Library construction relied on the immunoSEQ multiplex PCR assay. TCRdb carries this immuneACCESS record with in-frame sequences only. Its versions omit some clonotypes, under half of them owing to an unresolved V gene in the studies checked, with the rest unexplained. Recorded for this sample are about 1.1 million clones; approximately 80% of them occurred a single time. 0.61% of the sample belongs to the ten largest clones. The sample taken for sequencing was memory CD4+ T cells from PBMCs. In the paper's terms, the cell subset or site label means: CD45RA-negative fraction. These TCRs come from a young man in good health. Some clones in this sample may be carry-over from other donors' samples.

About this clone itself: A read error may be the cause here, since a much bigger clone is one base away. The V and J genes are TRBV4-2 and TRBJ2-2, with TRBD1 matching over 7 bases. V gave up 1 base and J gave up 3 bases; unmatched junction bases: 2. Germline lookup yields CDR1 LGHNA and CDR2 YNFKEQ. CDR3 length: 15 residues. CDR3 DNA: TGTGCCAGCAGCCAAGTCGACAGGGACACCGGGGAGCTGTTTTTT. Encoded protein: CASSQVDRDTGELFF.

The chain combines TRBV28 with TRBJ2-7; D uncertain. CDR1 and CDR2 (germline): MDHEN, SYDVKM. The CDR3 runs to 12 residues. The CDR3 DNA reads as TGTGCCAGCAGCCCAGGTCGCCTAATCTTCTCTGTC. Translating it yields CASSPGRLIFSV.

The rearrangement links TRBV7-8 to TRBJ2-7; the D gene is possibly TRBD2 (5 bases). V was shortened by 5 bases and J by 2 bases, with 13 bases between the two germline ends. Germline V gives CDR1 SGHVS, CDR2 FQNEAQ. This CDR3 contains 14 residues. The CDR3 loop is CASSNLAGPYEQYF. DNA of the CDR3: TGTGCCAGCAGCAACTTGGCGGGCCCCTACGAGCAGTACTTC.

The chain carries TRBV6-5 and TRBJ2-7, with D possibly matching TRBD2 (6 bases). The length of the CDR3 is 16 residues. The V end was cut by 0 bases, the J end by 12 bases, with 24 bases between. The germline V gene has CDR1 MNHEY and CDR2 SVGAGI. The CDR3 DNA reads as TGTGCCAGCAGTTACTCGACAATCGGGACTCCCCGACAGCTGTACTTC. Translating gives CASSYSTIGTPRQLYF.

The chain carries TRBV21-1 and TRBJ2-7; the table calls TRBD1, which could not be checked here. TRBV21-1 is an annotated pseudogene. The CDR3 is made up of 13 amino acids. Here the CDR3 DNA reads TGTGCCAGCACCGGGACATTCTCCTACGAGCAGTACTTC. Protein product: CASTGTFSYEQYF.

This clone was found a few times. V gene TRBV11-2 combines with J gene TRBJ2-1; TRBD2 might be the D (6 bases). The CDR3 length is 16 residues. CDR1 is SGHAT, CDR2 FQNNGV, per germline. Trimming stripped 4 bases from V and 0 bases from J, with 13 bases between. DNA of the CDR3: TGTGCCAGCAGCTCAGAAACGGGAGACTCCTACAATGAGCAGTTCTTC. This encodes CASSSETGDSYNEQFF.

This clone was recorded only once. The rearrangement joins TRBV9 to TRBJ2-7; no definite D call. The V end lost 0 bases, the J end lost 3 bases, and 13 bases lay between the germline ends. Per the germline V gene, CDR1 is SGDLS and CDR2 is YYNGEE. The CDR3 is 15 amino acids. CDR3: CASSVDPGRDYEQYF. CDR3 coding DNA: TGTGCCAGCAGCGTAGATCCAGGTAGGGACTACGAGCAGTACTTC.

The chain carries TRBV18 and TRBJ2-6, with D unresolved. Germline V gene data show CDR1 as KGHSH and CDR2 as LQKENI. Trimming cost V 5 bases and J 0 bases, with 17 bases left between them. This CDR3 is built from 18 residues. The DNA of the CDR3 is TGTGCCAGCTCAAAGTTTAGTCGCCTGAACTCTGGGGCCAACGTCCTGACTTTC. Its protein product is CASSKFSRLNSGANVLTF.

This clone has at least ten counts. This chain's CDR3 is CATATGGVYEQYF. The CDR3 DNA reads as TGTGCCACCGCGACAGGGGGCGTCTACGAGCAGTACTTC. This rearrangement joins TRBV28 to TRBJ2-7; 10 bases are a match to TRBD1. The CDR3 extends over 13 amino acids. V lost 10 bases and J lost 3; bases outside the gene matches: 6. Germline CDR1 MDHEN, CDR2 SYDVKM.

A single count supports this clone. The rearrangement links TRBV4-3 to TRBJ1-1; 7 bases are shared with TRBD1. Trimming cost V 4 bases and J 6 bases; bases outside gene matches: 5. CDR3 length: 13 amino acids. Germline V CDR1 and CDR2: LGHNA, YSLEER. CDR3 DNA sequence: TGCGCCAGCAGCCGGACAGGTAACGCTGAAGCTTTCTTT. Its translation is CASSRTGNAEAFF.

The chain joins TRBV2 to TRBJ2-7; 10 nucleotides align to TRBD1. This CDR3 region has 17 residues. Trimming took 8 bases from V and 0 from J; bases not matched to a gene: 13. Germline V gene lookup returns CDR1 SNHLY and CDR2 FYNNEI. The CDR3 sequence is CASRTDRGPSGSYEQYF. The DNA for the CDR3 is TGTGCCAGCCGTACTGACAGGGGGCCCAGCGGCTCCTACGAGCAGTACTTC.

The chain employs TRBV19 and TRBJ2-7, with a possible D match to TRBD2 (6 bases). Trimming removed 2 bases at V and 2 bases at J, with 10 bases between. The germline V gene has CDR1 LNHDA and CDR2 SQIVND (reference sequence). This CDR3 has 14 amino acids. CDR3 loop: CASSISPGAYEQYF. CDR3 coding DNA: TGTGCCAGTAGTATATCCCCGGGGGCCTACGAGCAGTACTTC. Using reference TRBV19 and TRBJ2-7 for the parts outside the CDR3, the full variable domain is DGGITQSPKYLFRKEGQNVTLSCEQNLNHDAMYWYRQDPGQGLRLIYYSQIVNDFQKGDIAEGYSVSREKKESFPLTVTSAQKNPTAFYLCASSISPGAYEQYFGPGTRLTVT.

The J gene is TRBJ1-5, the V gene TRBV19; D call uncertain. The V and J ends lost 4 bases and 3 bases respectively, with 10 bases between them. There are 14 residues in the CDR3. Germline V gene sequence: CDR1 LNHDA, CDR2 SQIVND (reference sequence). The CDR3 loop reads CASSTGRDNQPQHF. CDR3 DNA: TGTGCCAGTAGTACAGGACGGGACAATCAGCCCCAGCATTTT.

The chain couples TRBV5-1 to TRBJ1-1, with D possibly matching TRBD1 (5 bases). Germline CDR1 and CDR2: SGHRS and YFSETQ. This CDR3 region has 15 residues. V lost 6 bases, J lost 2 bases, and 17 bases lay in between. CDR3 amino acids: CASTTGHRGNTEAFF. CDR3 nucleotide sequence: TGCGCCAGCACGACCGGACACCGGGGTAACACTGAAGCTTTCTTT.

In DNA, the CDR3 is TGTGCCAGCAGCTTAGACAATGAGCAGTTCTTC. This translates into CASSLDNEQFF. V and J are TRBV5-4 and TRBJ2-1; no clear D. This CDR3 comprises 11 residues. Trimming stripped 2 bases from V and 5 bases from J, with 2 bases between. Per the germline V gene, CDR1 is SGHNT and CDR2 is YYREEE (reference sequence).

The chain combines TRBV6-4 with TRBJ2-2; maybe TRBD1 (5 bases). CDR1 MRHNA and CDR2 SNTAGT come from the germline V gene. The CDR3 length is 14 residues. Trimming cost V 0 bases and J 3 bases, with 5 bases left between them. The CDR3 nucleotides are TGTGCCAGCAGTGACTCAGGGGACACCGGGGAGCTGTTTTTT. This gives the protein CASSDSGDTGELFF.

This clone was counted a single time. J is TRBJ1-5 and V is TRBV7-2, with TRBD1 matching over 7 bases. The CDR3 contains 15 residues. Losses at the gene ends were 3 bases for V and 10 bases for J; bases not matched to a gene: 12. CDR1 is SGHTA and CDR2 is FQGNSA in the germline V gene. The CDR3 DNA reads as TGTGCCAGCAGCTTGTCAAGGACAGGTCTATTTCCCCAGCATTTT. This translates into CASSLSRTGLFPQHF.